Below, 19 T cell receptor beta chains from the same sample are listed, as sequenced in a study of T cell responses to AZD1222 COVID-19 vaccine. Method: immunoSEQ multiplex PCR; TCRdb's copy keeps in-frame clones and lacks some. The data contain about 72,000 clones, around 87% of them seen just once; the ten biggest clones take up nearly 25%. The sequenced sample was peripheral blood, obtained on day 0 of AZD1222 vaccination. The receptors shown here come from an adult in good health.

V gene TRBV5-6 combines with J gene TRBJ1-3; weak D call: TRBD1 (5 bases). This CDR3 spans 15 amino acids. Germline assignment: CDR1 SGHDT and CDR2 YYEEEE. Trimming shortened V by 2 bases and J by 1 base, and 10 bases separated the two germline ends. The CDR3 nucleotides are TGTGCCAGCAGCTTATCAGGGTATTCTGGAAACACCATATATTTT. It yields the protein CASSLSGYSGNTIYF.

This clone was recorded a few times. The chain combines TRBV5-8 with TRBJ2-5; D call uncertain. The germline V and J ends were trimmed by 0 bases and 4 bases, with 13 bases remaining between them. The CDR3 has 15 amino acids. Germline loops: CDR1 SGHTS, CDR2 YDEGEE. CDR3 region: CASSLAQAVGETQYF. CDR3 nucleotide sequence: TGTGCCAGCAGCTTGGCCCAGGCAGTAGGAGAGACCCAGTACTTC.

The V call is TRBV7-9, the J call TRBJ2-4; 8 bases are a match to TRBD2. The germline V gene encodes CDR1 SEHNR and CDR2 FQNEAQ (reference sequence). J gave up 6 bases and V 5 bases, and 6 bases lay outside the gene matches. The length of the CDR3 is 14 residues. CDR3 sequence (DNA): TGTGCCAGCAGCCCCCGGGGGGGTGGAAACATTCAGTACTTC. This translates into CASSPRGGGNIQYF.

This sequence joins TRBV24-1 and TRBJ1-4; D is ambiguous. CDR1 and CDR2 from the germline V gene are KGHDR and SFDVKD. The CDR3 length is 14 residues. Between the trimmed V and J ends, which lost 9 bases and 8 bases, there was a span of 18 bases. CDR3 region: CATHTAAPLEKLFF. The DNA for the CDR3 is TGTGCCACCCATACGGCGGCCCCACTCGAAAAACTGTTTTTT.

The V call is TRBV5-4, the J call TRBJ2-7, with D possibly called TRBD1 or TRBD2 (7 bases each). The CDR3 has 16 amino acids. Germline V gene lookup returns CDR1 SGHNT and CDR2 YYREEE (reference sequence). Trimming took 4 bases from V and 4 from J, leaving 21 bases between them. The DNA for the CDR3 is TGTGCCAGCAGCCTCCCAGATCAGGGGGGGAGGTACGAGCAGTACTTC. Amino acids: CASSLPDQGGRYEQYF.

This clone was recorded only once. V and J are TRBV5-1 and TRBJ1-6; no clear D. This CDR3 has 14 amino acids. Trimming removed 3 bases from V and 5 bases from J, with 9 bases in between. The germline gives CDR1 SGHRS, CDR2 YFSETQ. The CDR3 reads CASSSDLNNSPLHF. DNA of the CDR3: TGCGCCAGCAGCTCTGATCTAAATAATTCACCCCTCCACTTT.

V usage is TRBV20-1 and J usage is TRBJ1-2; D gene ambiguous. V was cut by 6 bases and J by 0 bases, with 5 bases left in between. Germline CDR1 is DFQATT and CDR2 is SNEGSKA (reference sequence). The CDR3 has 11 amino acids. DNA of the CDR3: TGCAGTGCCAAGGCTAACTATGGCTACACCTTC. The encoded protein is CSAKANYGYTF.

J is TRBJ2-3 and V is TRBV18; 10 nucleotides match TRBD2. The CDR3 consists of 14 residues. Germline CDR1 reads KGHSH; CDR2 reads LQKENI. Trimming took 5 bases from V and 1 from J; bases not matched to a gene: 0. The CDR3 sequence: CASSGTSGTDTQYF. Here the CDR3 DNA reads TGTGCCAGCTCAGGGACTAGCGGCACAGATACGCAGTATTTT.

V usage is TRBV19 and J usage is TRBJ1-5; 8 bases agree with TRBD1. The CDR3 is 14 amino acids. Germline values: CDR1 LNHDA, CDR2 SQIVND (reference sequence). V lost 6 bases and J lost 1; bases outside the gene matches: 2. The CDR3 protein is CASRDRGSNQPQHF. CDR3 nucleotide sequence: TGTGCCAGTAGAGACAGGGGCAGCAATCAGCCCCAGCATTTT. The full variable domain, its missing parts supplied by reference TRBV19 and TRBJ1-5, is DGGITQSPKYLFRKEGQNVTLSCEQNLNHDAMYWYRQDPGQGLRLIYYSQIVNDFQKGDIAEGYSVSREKKESFPLTVTSAQKNPTAFYLCASRDRGSNQPQHFGDGTRLSIL.

The chain has TRBV7-9 and TRBJ2-1, with 11 bases that match TRBD1. V trimming: 4 bases; J trimming: 8 bases; junction bases outside the gene matches: 4. The length of the CDR3 is 14 residues. Germline V gene lookup returns CDR1 SEHNR and CDR2 FQNEAQ (reference sequence). Here the CDR3 reads CASSSPGQGDEQFF. The CDR3 coding sequence is TGTGCCAGCAGCTCGCCGGGACAGGGGGATGAGCAGTTCTTC.

The chain employs TRBV6-2 or TRBV6-3 and TRBJ1-2, with D maybe TRBD1 (6 bases). The germline CDR1 and CDR2 sequences are MNHEY and SVGEGT. Trimming removed 6 bases from V and 14 bases from J, with 22 bases in between. The CDR3 extends over 13 amino acids. The CDR3 DNA is TGTGCCAGCAGCAATTACAGGGCTGTAGGGTGGACCTTC. This encodes CASSNYRAVGWTF.

The chain recombines TRBV5-1 with TRBJ1-4; D might be TRBD1 (5 bases). This CDR3 comprises 12 residues. Trimming took 2 bases from V and 9 from J, leaving 8 bases between them. Germline values: CDR1 SGHRS, CDR2 YFSETQ. In DNA form, the CDR3 reads TGCGCCAGCAGCTTTGCAGGGAAAAAACTGTTTTTT. This codes for CASSFAGKKLFF.

For the CDR3, the DNA is TGTGCCAGCAGCTTGACTAGAGCGGGCAATGAGCAGTTCTTC. This codes for CASSLTRAGNEQFF. The genes are TRBV11-1 and TRBJ2-1, with D perhaps matching TRBD2 (6 bases). This CDR3 region has 14 residues. Looked up from germline, CDR1 is SGHAT and CDR2 is FQDESV (reference sequence). With 3 bases removed from V and 6 bases from J, the gap between germline ends came to 12 bases. Complete variable domain (other parts from reference TRBV11-1 and TRBJ2-1): EAEVAQSPRYKITEKSQAVAFWCDPISGHATLYWYRQILGQGPELLVQFQDESVVDDSQLPKDRFSAERLKGVDSTLKIQPAELGDSAMYLCASSLTRAGNEQFFGPGTRLTVL.

The chain combines TRBV6-5 with TRBJ1-4; D is unclear. The V gene lost 0 bases and the J gene lost 2 bases, with 7 bases spanning the gap. CDR3 length: 15 amino acids. Looked up from germline, CDR1 is MNHEY and CDR2 is SVGAGI. The CDR3 nucleotides read TGTGCCAGCAGTTACTCGATTATGACTAATGAAAAACTGTTTTTT. Translating gives CASSYSIMTNEKLFF.

This chain joins TRBV23-1 and TRBJ2-3; TRBD2 matches 10 bases. TRBV23-1 is recorded as an ORF, its role being uncertain. This CDR3 is 16 amino acids long. Trimming cost V 2 bases and J 5 bases; bases outside gene matches: 7. The CDR3 is CASSQERGGEIDTQYF. As DNA, the CDR3 is TGCGCCAGCAGTCAAGAGCGGGGGGGTGAGATAGATACGCAGTATTTT.

The rearrangement uses TRBV5-1 and TRBJ1-1, with TRBD1 matching 10 bases. Trimming cost V 4 bases and J 3 bases; bases outside gene matches: 12. The CDR3 is 17 amino acids. CDR1 and CDR2 (germline): SGHRS, YFSETQ. CDR3 protein: CASSPGPRDRGDTEAFF. CDR3 DNA sequence: TGCGCCAGCAGCCCGGGACCAAGGGACAGGGGTGACACTGAAGCTTTCTTT.

The chain links TRBV3-1 (or the pseudogene TRBV3-2) to TRBJ2-3, with TRBD2 as a possible D gene (5 bases). Germline assignment: CDR1 LGHDT and CDR2 YNNKEL (reference sequence). Trimming took 4 bases from V and 3 from J, leaving 8 bases between them. This CDR3 contains 13 residues. The CDR3 reads CASSPRRTDTQYF. CDR3 in DNA: TGTGCCAGCAGCCCGAGGAGGACAGATACGCAGTATTTT.

CDR3 residues: CASGLSPKGQGTRNEQFF. The CDR3 DNA sequence: TGTGCTAGTGGTTTGTCACCGAAAGGACAGGGAACAAGGAATGAGCAGTTCTTC. The chain has TRBV12-5 and TRBJ2-1, with TRBD1 matching over 8 bases. Looked up from germline, CDR1 is LGHNT and CDR2 is FRNRAP. Losses at the gene ends were 2 bases for V and 7 bases for J; bases not matched to a gene: 16. This CDR3 region has 18 residues.

The genes are TRBV20-1 and TRBJ2-7; no clear D. Germline CDR1 DFQATT, CDR2 SNEGSKA (reference sequence). The CDR3 spans 10 residues. V was pared by 3 bases and J by 3 bases, with 3 bases between. The CDR3 bases are TGCAGTGCTAGGGACTACGAGCAGTACTTC. It encodes CSARDYEQYF.